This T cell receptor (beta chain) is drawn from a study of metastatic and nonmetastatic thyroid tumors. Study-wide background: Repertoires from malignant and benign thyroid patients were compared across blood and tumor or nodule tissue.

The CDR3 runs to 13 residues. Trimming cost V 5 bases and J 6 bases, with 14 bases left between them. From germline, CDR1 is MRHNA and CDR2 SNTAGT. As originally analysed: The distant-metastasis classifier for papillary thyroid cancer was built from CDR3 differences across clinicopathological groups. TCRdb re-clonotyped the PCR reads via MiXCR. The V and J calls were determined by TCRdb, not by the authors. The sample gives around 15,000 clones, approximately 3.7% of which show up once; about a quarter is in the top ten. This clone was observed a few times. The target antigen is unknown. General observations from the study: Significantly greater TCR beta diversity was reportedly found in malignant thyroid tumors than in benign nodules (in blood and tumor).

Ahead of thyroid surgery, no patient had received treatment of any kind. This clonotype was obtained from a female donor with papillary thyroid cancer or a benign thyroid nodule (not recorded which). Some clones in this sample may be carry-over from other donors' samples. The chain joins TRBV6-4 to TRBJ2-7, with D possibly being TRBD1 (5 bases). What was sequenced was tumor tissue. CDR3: CASSPRTGSEQYF. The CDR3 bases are TGTGCCAGCAGTCCCCGAACAGGTTCCGAGCAGTACTTC.